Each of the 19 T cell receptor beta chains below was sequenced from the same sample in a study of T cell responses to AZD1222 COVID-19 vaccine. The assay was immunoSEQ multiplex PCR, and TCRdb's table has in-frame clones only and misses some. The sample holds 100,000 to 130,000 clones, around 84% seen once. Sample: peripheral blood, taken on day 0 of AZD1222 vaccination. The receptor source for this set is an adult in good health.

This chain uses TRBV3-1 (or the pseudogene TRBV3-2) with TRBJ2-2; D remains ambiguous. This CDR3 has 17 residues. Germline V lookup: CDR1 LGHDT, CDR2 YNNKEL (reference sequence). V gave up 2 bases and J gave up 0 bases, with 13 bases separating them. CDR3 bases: TGTGCCAGCAGCCAATCTCTAGGCCCAGCGAACACCGGGGAGCTGTTTTTT. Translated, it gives CASSQSLGPANTGELFF.

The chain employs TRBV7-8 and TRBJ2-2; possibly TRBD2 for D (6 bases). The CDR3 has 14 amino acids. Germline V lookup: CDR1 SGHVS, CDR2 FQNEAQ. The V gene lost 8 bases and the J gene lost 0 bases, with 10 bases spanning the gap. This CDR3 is CASFGGTNTGELFF. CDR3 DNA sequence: TGTGCCAGCTTTGGGGGGACGAACACCGGGGAGCTGTTTTTT.

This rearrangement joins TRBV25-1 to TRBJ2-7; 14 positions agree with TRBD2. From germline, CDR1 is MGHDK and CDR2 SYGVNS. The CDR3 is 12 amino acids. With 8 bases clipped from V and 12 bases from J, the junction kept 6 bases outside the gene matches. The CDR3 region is CASGTSGGVGYF. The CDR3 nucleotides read TGTGCCAGCGGGACTAGCGGGGGAGTGGGGTACTTC.

CDR3 in amino acids: CASTSGTGNSPLHF. CDR3 sequence (DNA): TGTGCCAGCACATCGGGGACAGGAAATTCACCCCTCCACTTT. This chain uses TRBV6-5 with TRBJ1-6, with TRBD1 matching over 8 bases. V lost 7 bases, J lost 7 bases, and 6 bases stayed unmatched. Looked up from germline, CDR1 is MNHEY and CDR2 is SVGAGI. The CDR3 has 14 residues.

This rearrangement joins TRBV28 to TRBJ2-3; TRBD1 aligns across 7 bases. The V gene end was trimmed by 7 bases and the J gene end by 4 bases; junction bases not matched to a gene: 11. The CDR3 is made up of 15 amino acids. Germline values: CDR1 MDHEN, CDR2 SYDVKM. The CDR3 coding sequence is TGTGCCAGCACTCGGCCGGGACAGACATCAGATACGCAGTATTTT. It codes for CASTRPGQTSDTQYF.

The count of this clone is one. This CDR3 reads CASSFLREGDGNKAFF. Written as DNA, the CDR3 is TGTGCCAGCAGCTTTCTAAGGGAAGGGGACGGAAACAAAGCTTTCTTT. This chain joins TRBV9 and TRBJ1-1; D might be TRBD1 (5 bases). V shed 4 bases and J shed 9 bases, with 25 bases lying between them. CDR3 size: 16 residues. CDR1 and CDR2 from the germline V gene are SGDLS and YYNGEE.

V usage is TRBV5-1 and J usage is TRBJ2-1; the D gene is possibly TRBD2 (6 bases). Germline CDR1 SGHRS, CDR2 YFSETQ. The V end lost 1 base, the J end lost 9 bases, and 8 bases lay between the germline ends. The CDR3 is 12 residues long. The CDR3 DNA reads TGCGCCAGCAGCTTGCTGGGGGGTGAGCAGTTCTTC. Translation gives CASSLLGGEQFF. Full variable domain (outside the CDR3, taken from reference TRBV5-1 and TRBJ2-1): KAGVTQTPRYLIKTRGQQVTLSCSPISGHRSVSWYQQTPGQGLQFLFEYFSETQRNKGNFPGRFSGRQFSNSRSEMNVSTLELGDSALYLCASSLLGGEQFFGPGTRLTVL.

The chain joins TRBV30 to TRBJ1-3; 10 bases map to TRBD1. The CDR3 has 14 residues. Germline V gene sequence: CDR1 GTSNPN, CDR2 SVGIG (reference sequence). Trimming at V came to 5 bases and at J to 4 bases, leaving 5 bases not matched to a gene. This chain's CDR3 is CAWLGTGVGNTIYF. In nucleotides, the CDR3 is TGTGCCTGGCTGGGGACAGGGGTCGGAAACACCATATATTTT.

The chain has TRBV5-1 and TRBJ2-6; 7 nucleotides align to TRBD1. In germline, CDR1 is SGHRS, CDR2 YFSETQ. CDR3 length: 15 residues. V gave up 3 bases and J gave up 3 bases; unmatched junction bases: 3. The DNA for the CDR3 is TGCGCCAGCAGCTCAGGGGGTATTGGGGCCAACGTCCTGACTTTC. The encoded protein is CASSSGGIGANVLTF.

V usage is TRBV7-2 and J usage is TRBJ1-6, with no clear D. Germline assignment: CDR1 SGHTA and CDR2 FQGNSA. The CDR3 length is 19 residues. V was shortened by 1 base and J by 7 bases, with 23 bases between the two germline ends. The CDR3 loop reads CASSLDVRRSNGWNSPLHF. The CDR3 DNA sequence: TGTGCCAGCAGCTTAGACGTCAGAAGGTCTAACGGATGGAATTCACCCCTCCACTTT.

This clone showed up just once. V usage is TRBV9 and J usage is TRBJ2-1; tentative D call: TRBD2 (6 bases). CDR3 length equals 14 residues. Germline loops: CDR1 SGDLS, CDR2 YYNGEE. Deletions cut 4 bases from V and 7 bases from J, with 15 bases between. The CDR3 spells CASSIAGTSNEQFF. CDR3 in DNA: TGTGCCAGCAGCATTGCGGGAACCTCTAATGAGCAGTTCTTC.

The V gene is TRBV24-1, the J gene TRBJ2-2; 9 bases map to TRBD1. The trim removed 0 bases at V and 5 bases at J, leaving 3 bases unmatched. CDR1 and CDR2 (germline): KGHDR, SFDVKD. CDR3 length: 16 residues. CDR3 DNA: TGTGCCACCAGTGATTTGAAGGGACAGGGAACCGGGGAGCTGTTTTTT. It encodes CATSDLKGQGTGELFF.

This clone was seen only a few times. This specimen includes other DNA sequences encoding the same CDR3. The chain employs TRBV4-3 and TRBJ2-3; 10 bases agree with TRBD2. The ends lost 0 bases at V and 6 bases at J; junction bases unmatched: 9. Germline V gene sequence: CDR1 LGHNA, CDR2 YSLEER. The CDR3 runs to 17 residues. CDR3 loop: CASSQDGLAGARDTQYF. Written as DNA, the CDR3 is TGCGCCAGCAGCCAAGATGGGCTAGCGGGGGCCAGGGATACGCAGTATTTT.

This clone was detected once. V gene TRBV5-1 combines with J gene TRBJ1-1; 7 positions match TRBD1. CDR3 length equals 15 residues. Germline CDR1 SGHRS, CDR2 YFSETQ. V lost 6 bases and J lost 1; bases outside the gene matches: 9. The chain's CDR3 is CASKRDSASNTEAFF. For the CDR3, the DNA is TGCGCCAGCAAGAGGGACAGCGCCTCGAACACTGAAGCTTTCTTT.

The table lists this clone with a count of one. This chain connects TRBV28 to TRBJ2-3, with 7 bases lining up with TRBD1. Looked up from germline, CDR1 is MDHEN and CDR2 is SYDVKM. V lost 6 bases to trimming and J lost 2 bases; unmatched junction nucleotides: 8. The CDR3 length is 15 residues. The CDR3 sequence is CASRNRGGDTDTQYF. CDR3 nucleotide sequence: TGTGCCAGCAGGAACAGGGGTGGGGACACAGATACGCAGTATTTT.

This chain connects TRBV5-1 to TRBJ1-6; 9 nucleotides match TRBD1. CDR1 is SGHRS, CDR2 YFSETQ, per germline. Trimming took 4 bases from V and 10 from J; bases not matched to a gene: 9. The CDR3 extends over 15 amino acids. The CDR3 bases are TGCGCCAGCAGCCCGGACAGGGGAATGTGGTCACCCCTCCACTTT. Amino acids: CASSPDRGMWSPLHF.

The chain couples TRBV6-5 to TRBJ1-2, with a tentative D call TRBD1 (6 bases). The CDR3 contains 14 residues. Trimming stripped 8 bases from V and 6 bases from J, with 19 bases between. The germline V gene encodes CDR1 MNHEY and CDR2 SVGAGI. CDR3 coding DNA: TGTGCCAGCCTCCCCGGGCAAGGGGGGAATGGCTACACCTTC. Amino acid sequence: CASLPGQGGNGYTF.

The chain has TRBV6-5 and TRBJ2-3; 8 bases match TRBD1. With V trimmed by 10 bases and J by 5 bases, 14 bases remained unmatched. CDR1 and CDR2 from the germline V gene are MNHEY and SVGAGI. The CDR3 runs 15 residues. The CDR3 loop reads CATTPGGNRRDTQYF. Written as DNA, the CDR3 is TGTGCCACCACACCAGGGGGCAATCGTCGAGATACGCAGTATTTT.

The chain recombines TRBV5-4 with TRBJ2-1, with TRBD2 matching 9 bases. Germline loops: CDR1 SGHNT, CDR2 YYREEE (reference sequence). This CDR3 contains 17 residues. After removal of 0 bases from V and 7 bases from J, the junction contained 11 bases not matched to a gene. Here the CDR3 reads CASSLDPAGGVTNEQFF. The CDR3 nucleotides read TGTGCCAGCAGCTTGGATCCAGCGGGGGGAGTAACGAATGAGCAGTTCTTC.